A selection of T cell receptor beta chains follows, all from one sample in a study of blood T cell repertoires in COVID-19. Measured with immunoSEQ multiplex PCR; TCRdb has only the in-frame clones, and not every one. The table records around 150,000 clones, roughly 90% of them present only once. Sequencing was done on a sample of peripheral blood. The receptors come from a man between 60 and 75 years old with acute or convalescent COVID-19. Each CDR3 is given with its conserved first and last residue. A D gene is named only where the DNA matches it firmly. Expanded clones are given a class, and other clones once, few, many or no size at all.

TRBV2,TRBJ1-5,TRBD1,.,CASGPGTAFPQHF,TGTGCCAGCGGCCCCGGGACAGCTTTTCCCCAGCATTTT
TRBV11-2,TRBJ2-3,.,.,CASSPARSTDTQYF,TGTGCCAGCAGCCCCGCGCGGAGCACAGATACGCAGTATTTT
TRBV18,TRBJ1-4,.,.,CASSPASLATNEKLFF,TGTGCCAGCTCACCTGCTAGCCTTGCAACTAATGAAAAACTGTTTTTT
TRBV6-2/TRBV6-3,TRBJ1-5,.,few,CASSSGGIFQPQHF,TGTGCCAGCAGTAGCGGCGGGATATTTCAGCCCCAGCATTTT
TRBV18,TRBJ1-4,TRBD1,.,CASSADRGYNEKLFF,TGTGCCAGCTCAGCTGACAGGGGATATAATGAAAAACTGTTTTTT
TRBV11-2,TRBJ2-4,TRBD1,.,CASSGGQPKNIQYF,TGTGCCAGCAGCGGGGGACAGCCGAAAAACATTCAGTACTTC
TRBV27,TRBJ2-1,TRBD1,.,CASGRSGQGPYNEQFF,TGTGCCAGCGGACGATCGGGACAGGGCCCCTACAATGAGCAGTTCTTC
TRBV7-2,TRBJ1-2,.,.,CASSLEAPRPFGYTF,TGTGCCAGCAGCTTAGAGGCCCCTAGGCCATTTGGCTACACCTTC
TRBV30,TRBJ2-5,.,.,CAWSPAPGQRETQYF,TGTGCCTGGAGTCCGGCCCCCGGACAGCGGGAGACCCAGTACTTC
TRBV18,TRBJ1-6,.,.,CASSPPHRGGYNSPLHF,TGTGCCAGCTCACCACCACATCGAGGGGGTTATAATTCACCCCTCCACTTT
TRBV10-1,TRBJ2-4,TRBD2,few,CASSESHQRGNIQYF,TGCGCCAGCAGTGAGTCCCACCAGCGGGGAAACATTCAGTACTTC
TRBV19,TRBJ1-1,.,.,CASSMTAGNTEAFF,TGTGCCAGTAGTATGACCGCGGGGAACACTGAAGCTTTCTTT
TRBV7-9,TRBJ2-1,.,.,CASSSITAARPGEQFF,TGTGCCAGCAGCTCCATCACCGCCGCGCGTCCCGGTGAGCAGTTCTTC
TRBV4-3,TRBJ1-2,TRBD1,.,CASSLNQGETYGYTF,TGCGCCAGCAGCCTCAATCAGGGGGAAACCTATGGCTACACCTTC
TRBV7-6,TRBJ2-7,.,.,CASSLGGQGSYEQYF,TGTGCCAGCAGCTTAGGGGGGCAGGGGTCCTACGAGCAGTACTTC
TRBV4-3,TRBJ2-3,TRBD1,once,CASSQTAGGNTDTQYF,TGCGCCAGCAGCCAAACGGCAGGGGGTAATACAGATACGCAGTATTTT
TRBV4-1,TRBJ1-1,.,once,CASSSRLEGTEAFF,TGCGCCAGCAGCTCCCGGCTGGAGGGGACTGAAGCTTTCTTT
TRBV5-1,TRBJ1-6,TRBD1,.,CASSPGTGGDYSPLHF,TGCGCCAGCAGCCCAGGGACAGGGGGCGATTATTCACCCCTCCACTTT
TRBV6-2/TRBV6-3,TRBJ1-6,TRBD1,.,CASSYYGTVNSPLHF,TGTGCCAGCAGTTACTATGGGACAGTAAATTCACCCCTCCACTTT
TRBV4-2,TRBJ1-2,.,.,CASSQESNSVYGYTF,TGTGCCAGCAGCCAAGAAAGCAACAGTGTCTATGGCTACACCTTC
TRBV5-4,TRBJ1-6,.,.,CASSFWTENSPLHF,TGTGCCAGCAGCTTTTGGACAGAGAATTCACCCCTCCACTTT
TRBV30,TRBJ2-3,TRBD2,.,CAWSVSGGGTDTQYF,TGTGCCTGGAGTGTCAGCGGGGGAGGGACAGATACGCAGTATTTT
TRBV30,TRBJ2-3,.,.,CAWSAGTDTQYF,TGTGCCTGGAGTGCCGGCACAGATACGCAGTATTTT
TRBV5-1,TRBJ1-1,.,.,CASSPGVLQSENTEAFF,TGCGCCAGCAGCCCGGGGGTACTACAAAGTGAGAACACTGAAGCTTTCTTT
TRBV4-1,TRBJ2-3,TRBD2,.,CASKMYAASGGGTSTDTQYF,TGCGCCAGTAAGATGTATGCCGCTAGCGGGGGGGGAACTAGCACAGATACGCAGTATTTT
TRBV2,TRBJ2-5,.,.,CASSELEGMYQETQYF,TGTGCCAGCAGTGAGCTGGAGGGGATGTACCAAGAGACCCAGTACTTC
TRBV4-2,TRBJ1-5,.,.,CASSPSGGFSNQPQHF,TGTGCCAGCAGCCCCTCGGGAGGCTTTAGCAATCAGCCCCAGCATTTT
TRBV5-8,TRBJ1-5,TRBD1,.,CASSSRAGQKNQPQHF,TGTGCCAGCAGCTCCCGGGCGGGACAGAAAAATCAGCCCCAGCATTTT
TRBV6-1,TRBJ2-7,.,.,CASSDPQVSSYEQYF,TGTGCCAGCAGTGACCCCCAGGTATCCTCCTACGAGCAGTACTTC
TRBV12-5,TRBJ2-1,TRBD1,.,CASGSPTGHLNNEQFF,TGTGCTAGTGGTTCCCCGACAGGGCACCTCAACAATGAGCAGTTCTTC
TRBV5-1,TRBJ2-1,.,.,CASSPEGPFSYNEQFF,TGCGCCAGCAGCCCCGAGGGTCCCTTCTCCTACAATGAGCAGTTCTTC
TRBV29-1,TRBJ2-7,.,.,CSVVVGRLGSYEQYF,TGCAGCGTTGTTGTGGGTAGACTAGGATCCTACGAGCAGTACTTC
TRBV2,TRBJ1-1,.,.,CASSVGGGSTEAFF,TGTGCCAGCAGTGTCGGCGGGGGTAGCACTGAAGCTTTCTTT
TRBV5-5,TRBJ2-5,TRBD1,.,CASSFNPHRTGEETQYF,TGTGCCAGCAGCTTTAACCCGCATAGGACAGGGGAAGAGACCCAGTACTTC
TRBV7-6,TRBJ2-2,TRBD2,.,CASSFSGANTGELFF,TGTGCCAGCAGCTTTAGCGGGGCGAACACCGGGGAGCTGTTTTTT
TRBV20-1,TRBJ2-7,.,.,CSARDHYEQYF,TGCAGTGCTAGAGACCACTACGAGCAGTACTTC
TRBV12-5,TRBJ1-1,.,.,CASGLESTGNTEAFF,TGTGCTAGTGGTTTGGAATCGACAGGGAACACTGAAGCTTTCTTT
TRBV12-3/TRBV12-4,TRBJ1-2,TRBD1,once,CASSLKTGVGYTF,TGTGCCAGCAGTTTAAAAACAGGGGTTGGCTACACCTTC
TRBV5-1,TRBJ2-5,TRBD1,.,CASSLARQGAQETQYF,TGCGCCAGCAGCTTGGCCAGACAGGGAGCACAAGAGACCCAGTACTTC
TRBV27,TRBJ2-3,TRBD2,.,CASSLNAGGPDTQYF,TGTGCCAGCAGCTTAAACGCGGGGGGGCCAGATACGCAGTATTTT
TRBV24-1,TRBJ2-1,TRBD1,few,CATRNRGGNEQFF,TGTGCCACCAGAAACAGGGGCGGGAATGAGCAGTTCTTC
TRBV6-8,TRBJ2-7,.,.,CASSRPNSGVYEQYF,TGTGCCAGCAGTAGGCCCAATTCGGGGGTCTACGAGCAGTACTTC
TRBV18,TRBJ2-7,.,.,CASSPEAPREQYF,TGTGCCAGCTCACCGGAGGCCCCGCGCGAGCAGTACTTC
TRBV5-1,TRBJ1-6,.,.,CASSLSGPGNSPLHF,TGCGCCAGCAGCCTGAGCGGTCCTGGGAATTCACCCCTCCACTTT
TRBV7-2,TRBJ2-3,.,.,CASSYPGTDTQYF,TGTGCCAGCAGCTATCCGGGGACAGATACGCAGTATTTT
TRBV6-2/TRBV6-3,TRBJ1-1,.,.,CASSYSPLGGNTEAFF,TGTGCCAGCAGTTACTCACCCCTGGGGGGGAACACTGAAGCTTTCTTT
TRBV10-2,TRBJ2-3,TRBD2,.,CASSYSSTSGGRDTQYF,TGCGCCAGCAGCTATTCTTCGACTAGCGGGGGGAGGGATACGCAGTATTTT
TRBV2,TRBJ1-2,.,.,CASRVEELANYGYTF,TGTGCCAGCCGGGTGGAAGAACTAGCTAACTATGGCTACACCTTC
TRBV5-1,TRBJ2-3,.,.,CASSSGSTDTQYF,TGCGCCAGCAGCAGCGGGTCCACAGATACGCAGTATTTT
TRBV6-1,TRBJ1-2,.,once,CASSEYPSTGWGDGYTF,TGTGCCAGCAGTGAATACCCCTCGACGGGCTGGGGAGATGGCTACACCTTC
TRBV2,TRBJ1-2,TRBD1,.,CASSSRDRSGYTF,TGTGCCAGCAGTTCCCGGGACAGATCTGGCTACACCTTC
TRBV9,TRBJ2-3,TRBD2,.,CASSVGLAGTDTQYF,TGTGCCAGCTCGGTCGGGCTAGCGGGAACAGATACGCAGTATTTT
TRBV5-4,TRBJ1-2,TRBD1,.,CASSDSGQVRYGYTF,TGTGCCAGCAGCGATTCGGGACAGGTACGCTATGGCTACACCTTC
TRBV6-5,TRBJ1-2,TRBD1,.,CASSYVRGAYGYTF,TGTGCCAGCAGTTACGTCAGGGGGGCTTATGGCTACACCTTC
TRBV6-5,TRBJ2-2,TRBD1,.,CASSFTGVAGELFF,TGTGCCAGCAGTTTTACAGGGGTAGCCGGGGAGCTGTTTTTT
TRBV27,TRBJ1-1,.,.,CASSFSRGSNEAFF,TGTGCCAGCAGTTTCTCTCGAGGATCGAATGAAGCTTTCTTT
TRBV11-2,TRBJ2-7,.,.,CASSLGTGNYEQYF,TGTGCCAGCAGCTTAGGAACAGGGAACTACGAGCAGTACTTC
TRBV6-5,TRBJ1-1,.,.,CASRRDGWRITEAFF,TGTGCCAGCAGAAGAGACGGGTGGCGGATTACTGAAGCTTTCTTT
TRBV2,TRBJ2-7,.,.,CASGGLSYEQYF,TGTGCCAGCGGTGGACTCTCCTACGAGCAGTACTTC
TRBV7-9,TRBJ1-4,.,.,CASSRGATNEKLFF,TGTGCCAGCAGCCGGGGAGCAACTAATGAAAAACTGTTTTTT